This T cell receptor (beta chain) was identified during a study of blood T cell repertoires in COVID-19. Study-level background: Acute-phase and convalescent COVID-19 samples originated in the United States, Italy and Spain. PBMCs, B-cell-depleted T cells, or T cells were the source of the cDNA or gDNA that made up the material.

This CDR3 is 16 amino acids long. Between the trimmed V and J ends, which lost 1 base and 2 bases, there was a span of 11 bases. CDR1 is SGHTA, CDR2 FQGNSA, per germline. Some clones are missing from TCRdb's copy, which holds only in-frame ones; the method was immunoSEQ multiplex PCR. The table lists under 150,000 clones, under 80% of them singletons. The material sequenced was peripheral blood. The sequence was collected from an elderly man with acute or convalescent COVID-19. V gene TRBV7-2 combines with J gene TRBJ2-2; possible D gene TRBD1, 5 bases. CDR3 loop: CASSLGRQTNTGELFF. As DNA, the CDR3 is TGTGCCAGCAGCTTAGGCCGACAGACCAACACCGGGGAGCTGTTTTTT.